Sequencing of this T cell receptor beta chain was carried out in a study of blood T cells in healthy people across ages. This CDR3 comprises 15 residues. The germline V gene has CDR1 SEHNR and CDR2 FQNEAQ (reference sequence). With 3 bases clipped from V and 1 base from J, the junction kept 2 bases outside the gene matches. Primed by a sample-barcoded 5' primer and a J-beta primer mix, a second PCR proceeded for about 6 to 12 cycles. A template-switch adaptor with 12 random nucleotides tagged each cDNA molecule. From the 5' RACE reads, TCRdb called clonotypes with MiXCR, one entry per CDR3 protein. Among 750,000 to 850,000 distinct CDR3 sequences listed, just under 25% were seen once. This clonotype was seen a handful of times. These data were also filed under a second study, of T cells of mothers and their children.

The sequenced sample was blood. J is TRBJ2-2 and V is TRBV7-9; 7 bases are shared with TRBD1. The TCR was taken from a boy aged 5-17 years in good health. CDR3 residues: CASSLTGKNTGELFF. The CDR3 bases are TGTGCCAGCAGCTTGACAGGGAAGAACACCGGGGAGCTGTTTTTT.